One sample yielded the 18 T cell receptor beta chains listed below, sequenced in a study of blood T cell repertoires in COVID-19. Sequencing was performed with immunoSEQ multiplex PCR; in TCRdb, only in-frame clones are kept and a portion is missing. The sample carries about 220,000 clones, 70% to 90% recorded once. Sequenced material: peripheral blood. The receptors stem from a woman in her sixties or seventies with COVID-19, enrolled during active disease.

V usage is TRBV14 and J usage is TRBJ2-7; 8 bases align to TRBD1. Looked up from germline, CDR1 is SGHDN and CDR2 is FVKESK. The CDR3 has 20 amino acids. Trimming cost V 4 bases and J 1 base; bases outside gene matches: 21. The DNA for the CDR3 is TGTGCCAGCAGCCCAACAGGGGGACTCTTTTATACAACCGCGTCCTACGAGCAGTACTTC. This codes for CASSPTGGLFYTTASYEQYF.

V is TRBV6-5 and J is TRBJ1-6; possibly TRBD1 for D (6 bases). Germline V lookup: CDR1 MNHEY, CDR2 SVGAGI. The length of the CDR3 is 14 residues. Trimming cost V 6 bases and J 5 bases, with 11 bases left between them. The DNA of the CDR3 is TGTGCCAGCAGCTGGACAGAGAATAATTCACCCCTCCACTTT. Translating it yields CASSWTENNSPLHF.

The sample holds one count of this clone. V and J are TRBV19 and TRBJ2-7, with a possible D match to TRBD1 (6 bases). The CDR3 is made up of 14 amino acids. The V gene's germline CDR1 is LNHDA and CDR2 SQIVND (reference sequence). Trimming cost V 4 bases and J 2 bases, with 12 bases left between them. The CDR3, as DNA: TGTGCCAGTAGTAGGGCAGGGGACCCCTACGAGCAGTACTTC. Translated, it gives CASSRAGDPYEQYF.

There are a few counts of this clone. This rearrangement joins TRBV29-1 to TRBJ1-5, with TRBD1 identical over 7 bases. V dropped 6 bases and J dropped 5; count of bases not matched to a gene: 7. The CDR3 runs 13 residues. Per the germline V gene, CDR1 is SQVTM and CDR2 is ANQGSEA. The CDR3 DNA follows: TGCAGCGTCGAGACAGGGTTTGATCAGCCCCAGCATTTT. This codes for CSVETGFDQPQHF.

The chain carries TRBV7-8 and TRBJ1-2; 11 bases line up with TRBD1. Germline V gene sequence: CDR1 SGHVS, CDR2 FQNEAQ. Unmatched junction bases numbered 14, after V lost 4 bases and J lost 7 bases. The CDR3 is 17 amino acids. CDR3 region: CASSSRTGGLRDSGYTF. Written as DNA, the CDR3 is TGTGCCAGCAGCTCCAGGACAGGGGGCCTTCGGGATTCTGGCTACACCTTC.

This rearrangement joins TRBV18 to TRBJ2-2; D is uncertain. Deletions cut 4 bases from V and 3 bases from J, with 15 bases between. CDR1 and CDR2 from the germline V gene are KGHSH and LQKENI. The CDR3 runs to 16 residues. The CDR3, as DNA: TGTGCCAGCTCACGTTCCCAAAGCTCTGACACCGGGGAGCTGTTTTTT. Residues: CASSRSQSSDTGELFF. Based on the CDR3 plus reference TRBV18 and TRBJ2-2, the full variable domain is NAGVMQNPRHLVRRRGQEARLRCSPMKGHSHVYWYRQLPEEGLKFMVYLQKENIIDESGMPKERFSAEFPKEGPSILRIQQVVRGDSAAYFCASSRSQSSDTGELFFGEGSRLTVL.

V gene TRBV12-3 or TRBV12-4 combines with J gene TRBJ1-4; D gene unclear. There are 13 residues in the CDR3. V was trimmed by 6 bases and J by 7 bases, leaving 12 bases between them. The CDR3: CASRLDGSEKLFF. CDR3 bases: TGTGCCAGCAGGCTAGACGGAAGTGAAAAACTGTTTTTT.

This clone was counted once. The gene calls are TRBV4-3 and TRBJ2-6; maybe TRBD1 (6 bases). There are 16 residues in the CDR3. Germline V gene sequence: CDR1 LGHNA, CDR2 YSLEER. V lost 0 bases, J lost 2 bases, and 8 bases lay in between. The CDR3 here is CASSQDRGAGANVLTF. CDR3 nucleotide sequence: TGCGCCAGCAGCCAAGACAGGGGAGCTGGGGCCAACGTCCTGACTTTC.

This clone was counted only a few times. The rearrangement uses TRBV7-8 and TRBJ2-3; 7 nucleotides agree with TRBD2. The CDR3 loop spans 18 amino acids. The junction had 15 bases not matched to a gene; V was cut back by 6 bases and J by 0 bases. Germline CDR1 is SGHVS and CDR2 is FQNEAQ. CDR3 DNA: TGTGCCAGCAGATCAACCCGAATCGGGCGGGGGAGCACAGATACGCAGTATTTT. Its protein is CASRSTRIGRGSTDTQYF.

This CDR3 is CASSERGDSGVTNEKLFF. Written as DNA, the CDR3 is TGTGCCAGCAGTGAAAGGGGTGACAGTGGGGTAACTAATGAAAAACTGTTTTTT. The chain recombines TRBV2 with TRBJ1-4; weak D call: TRBD1 (5 bases). Trimming left V 2 bases short and J 1 base short, with 17 bases between. This CDR3 spans 18 amino acids. CDR1 and CDR2 (germline): SNHLY, FYNNEI.

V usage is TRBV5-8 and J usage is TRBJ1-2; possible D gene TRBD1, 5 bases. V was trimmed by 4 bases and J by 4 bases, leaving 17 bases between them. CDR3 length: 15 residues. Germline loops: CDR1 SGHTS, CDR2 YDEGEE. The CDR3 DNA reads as TGTGCCAGCAGCCCGACTGAGGCGGGACGCTATGGCTACACCTTC. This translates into CASSPTEAGRYGYTF.

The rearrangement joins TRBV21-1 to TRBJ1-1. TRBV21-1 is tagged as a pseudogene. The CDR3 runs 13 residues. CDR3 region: CASSRKGGTEAFF. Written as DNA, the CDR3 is TGTGCCAGCAGCAGAAAGGGGGGGACTGAAGCTTTCTTT.

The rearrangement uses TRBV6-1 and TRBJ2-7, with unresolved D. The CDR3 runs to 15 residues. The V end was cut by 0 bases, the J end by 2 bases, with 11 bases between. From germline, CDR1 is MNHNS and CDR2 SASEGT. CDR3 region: CASSEAQSFAYEQYF. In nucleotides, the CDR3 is TGTGCCAGCAGTGAAGCTCAGTCTTTTGCCTACGAGCAGTACTTC.

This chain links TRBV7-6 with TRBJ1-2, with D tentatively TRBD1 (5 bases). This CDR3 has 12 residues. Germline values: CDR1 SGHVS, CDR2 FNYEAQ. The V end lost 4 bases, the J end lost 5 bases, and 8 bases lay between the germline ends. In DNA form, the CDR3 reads TGTGCCAGCAGCTCAAGGGGATATGGCTACACCTTC. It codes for CASSSRGYGYTF.

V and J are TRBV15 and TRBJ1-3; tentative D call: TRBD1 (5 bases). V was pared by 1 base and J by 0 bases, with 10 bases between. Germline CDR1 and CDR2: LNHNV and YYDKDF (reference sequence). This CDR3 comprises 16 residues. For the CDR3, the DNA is TGTGCCACCAGCAGAGTGGGGCGATCCTCTGGAAACACCATATATTTT. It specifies CATSRVGRSSGNTIYF.

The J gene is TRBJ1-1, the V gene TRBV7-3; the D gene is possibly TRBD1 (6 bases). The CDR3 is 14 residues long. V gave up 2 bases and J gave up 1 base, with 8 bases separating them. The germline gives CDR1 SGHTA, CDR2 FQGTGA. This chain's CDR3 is CASSLSGANTEAFF. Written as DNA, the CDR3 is TGTGCCAGCAGCTTATCAGGGGCGAACACTGAAGCTTTCTTT.

CDR3 nucleotide sequence: TGTGCCAGCAGCTACCGACAGGGAATTCAAGAGACCCAGTACTTC. Its protein is CASSYRQGIQETQYF. The chain is built from TRBV11-2 and TRBJ2-5; 7 positions match TRBD1. V gave up 4 bases and J gave up 2 bases; unmatched junction bases: 7. Germline CDR1 and CDR2: SGHAT and FQNNGV. The CDR3 runs 15 residues.

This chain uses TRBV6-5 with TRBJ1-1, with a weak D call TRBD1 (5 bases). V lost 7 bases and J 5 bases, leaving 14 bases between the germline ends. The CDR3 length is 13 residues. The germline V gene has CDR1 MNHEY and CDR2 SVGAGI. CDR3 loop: CASIPDSGTEAFF. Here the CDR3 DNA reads TGTGCCAGCATCCCAGACAGTGGGACTGAAGCTTTCTTT.